Listed below are T cell receptor beta chains from one sample, sequenced in a study of tumor-infiltrating lymphocytes in primary liver carcinoma. A single record per CDR3 protein comes from TCRdb applying MiXCR to the multiplex PCR reads. The sample has about 78,000 distinct CDR3 sequences, approximately 74% seen once. Sequencing used liver tumor tissue from sampling region 4. These receptors were collected from a man in his forties with primary liver carcinoma and hepatitis B virus infection. Both conserved end residues are part of each CDR3. The D gene is left open where the match is weak. The listing skips clone size in some rows; elsewhere it reads once, few, many or a size class.

j_gene,v_gene,d_gene,abundance,CDR3aa,CDR3nt
TRBJ1-1,TRBV29-1,-,-,CSVAKGQTSTEAFF,TGCAGCGTCGCCAAGGGGCAGACTAGCACTGAAGCTTTCTTT
TRBJ1-2,TRBV30,-,many,CAWSTQQVNTF,TGTGCCTGGAGTACTCAACAGGTGAACACCTTC
TRBJ2-5,TRBV28,TRBD2,many,CASSLGLAEGQETQYF,TGTGCCAGCAGCTTGGGACTAGCGGAGGGACAAGAGACCCAGTACTTC
TRBJ1-1,TRBV11-1,-,-,CASGYTPMNTKAFF,TGTGCCAGCGGTTACACACCCATGAACACTAAAGCTTTCTTT
TRBJ2-7,TRBV6-1,-,-,CASSNSTGTASEQYF,TGTGCCAGTAGCAATAGTACAGGGACCGCTTCCGAGCAGTACTTC
TRBJ2-7,TRBV6-6,-,many,CAVGGQQHFYEQYF,TGTGCCGTCGGGGGACAGCAGCATTTCTACGAGCAGTACTTC
TRBJ1-2,TRBV6-1,-,-,CASSERWANYGYTF,TGTGCCAGCAGTGAACGGTGGGCTAACTATGGCTACACCTTC
TRBJ1-4,TRBV29-1,-,-,CSAEEGRNEKLFF,TGCAGCGCTGAAGAGGGGAGGAATGAAAAACTGTTTTTT
TRBJ2-2,TRBV5-4,-,-,CASSLGEGNTGELFF,TGTGCCAGCAGCTTGGGAGAGGGGAACACAGGGGAGCTGTTTTTT
TRBJ2-3,TRBV7-2,-,-,CASSYPGRPDTQYF,TGTGCCAGCAGCTACCCGGGGAGGCCAGATACGCAGTATTTT
TRBJ2-7,TRBV4-1,-,once,CANLGWSNEQYF,TGTGCCAACCTAGGATGGAGTAACGAGCAGTACTTC
TRBJ2-5,TRBV11-2,-,-,CAGGGGDQETQYF,TGTGCCGGCGGAGGAGGGGACCAAGAGACCCAGTACTTC
TRBJ2-7,TRBV20-1,-,-,CSASEQLYEQYF,TGCAGTGCCAGTGAGCAGCTCTACGAGCAGTACTTC
TRBJ2-3,TRBV6-1,TRBD1,-,CVSSVRQGPAENTQYF,TGTGTCAGCAGTGTGCGACAGGGACCTGCTGAAAATACGCAGTATTTT
TRBJ2-7,TRBV10-2,-,once,CASSRSLNEQYF,TGCGCCAGCAGTCGAAGCCTCAATGAGCAGTACTTC
TRBJ2-1,TRBV11-2,-,medium-sized,CASSLPLAYNEQFF,TGTGCCAGCAGCTTACCTCTAGCCTACAATGAGCAGTTCTTC
TRBJ2-7,TRBV4-2,-,-,CASSRVTGDYEQYF,TGTGCCAGCAGCCGAGTAACGGGCGACTACGAGCAATACTTC
TRBJ1-5,TRBV11-2,-,-,CASSQEGAAPQNF,TGTGCCAGCAGCCAAGAGGGTGCAGCTCCCCAGAATTTT
TRBJ2-7,TRBV11-2,-,large,CASSLGGTLPYEQYF,TGTGCCAGCAGCCTCGGCGGGACTCTACCCTACGAGCAGTACTTC
TRBJ2-3,TRBV10-3,TRBD1,many,CAISTGTTDTQYF,TGTGCCATCTCGACAGGGACCACAGATACGCAGTATTTT
TRBJ2-7,TRBV11-1,-,-,CASSLGGPISYEQYF,TGTGCCAGCAGTCTTGGAGGGCCCATAAGCTACGAGCAGTATTTC
TRBJ2-3,TRBV6-4,TRBD2,-,CASSGTCGSTDTQYF,TGTGCCAGCAGCGGGACTTGCGGGAGCACGGATACGCAGTATTTT
TRBJ2-3,TRBV7-9,-,many,CASRSTSGLYTQYF,TGTGCCAGCAGATCTACCTCCGGGTTATATACGCAGTATTTT
TRBJ1-4,TRBV7-2,-,-,CASSPRLGEKLFF,TGTGCCAGCAGCCCCCGACTAGGGGAAAAACTGTTTTTT
TRBJ2-5,TRBV2,-,-,CASSEAWRETQYF,TGTGCCAGCAGTGAAGCGTGGCGGGAGACCCAGTACTTC
TRBJ2-7,TRBV11-2,TRBD1,-,CASSFRGTEFLVGEQNF,TGTGCCAGCAGCTTTCGTGGGACAGAGTTTTTAGTGGGCGAGCAGAACTTC
TRBJ2-3,TRBV7-9,TRBD2,few,CASSLATSGTDTQYF,TGTGCCAGCAGCTTAGCGACTAGCGGCACAGATACGCAGTATTTT
TRBJ1-2,TRBV21-1,-,many,CASSKVHGFEGGYTF,TGTGCCAGCAGCAAAGTCCACGGCTTTGAGGGAGGCTACACCTTC
TRBJ1-1,TRBV18,-,-,CVSSPGHTEAFF,TGTGTCAGCTCACCGGGCCACACTGAAGCTTTCTTT
TRBJ2-7,TRBV5-6,-,once,CASSFDSRGAIEQYF,TGTGCCAGCAGCTTTGACAGCAGGGGGGCCATCGAGCAGTACTTC
TRBJ2-7,TRBV29-1,TRBD1,many,CSVGLDRRSEQYF,TGCAGCGTTGGATTGGACAGGCGGTCGGAGCAGTACTTC
TRBJ2-1,TRBV4-1,TRBD2,many,CASSQDGTSGSRFF,TGCGCCAGCAGCCAAGATGGGACTAGCGGGAGTAGGTTCTTC
TRBJ2-7,TRBV6-1,-,-,CGSRHFRGNEQYF,TGTGGCAGCAGACATTTTAGAGGGAACGAGCAATACTTC
TRBJ1-1,TRBV4-1,-,many,CASSQDGGNTEAFF,TGCGCCAGCAGCCAAGATGGAGGGAACACTGAAGCTTTCTTT
TRBJ2-2,TRBV28,TRBD2,many,CASRGVGLAGLNTGELFF,TGTGCCAGCAGAGGAGTCGGACTAGCGGGATTGAACACCGGGGAGCTGTTTTTT
TRBJ1-2,TRBV7-8,TRBD1,many,CASSPGTGINYGYTF,TGTGCCAGCAGCCCCGGGACAGGGATTAACTATGGCTACACCTTC
TRBJ2-4,TRBV6-1,-,-,CASSLTGEAKYIQYF,TGTGCCAGCAGTCTGACCGGGGAGGCCAAATACATTCAGTACTTC
TRBJ1-4,TRBV29-1,-,-,CNVRIGATNEKLFF,TGCAACGTAAGGATAGGTGCAACTAATGAAAAACTGTTTTTT
TRBJ1-3,TRBV11-2,-,-,CASPQGARNTIYF,TGTGCCTCACCCCAGGGAGCTAGAAATACCATATATTTT
TRBJ1-6,TRBV6-5,-,-,CAIQGGVIDNSPLHF,TGTGCCATTCAGGGTGGGGTAATAGATAATTCACCCCTCCACTTT
TRBJ2-5,TRBV19,-,-,CASSPRSLGETQYF,TGTGCCAGTAGTCCTCGATCTCTTGGGGAGACCCAGTACTTC
TRBJ2-1,TRBV28,TRBD2,few,CASGSPLAALGNEQFF,TGTGCCAGCGGATCCCCACTAGCGGCCCTAGGGAATGAGCAGTTCTTC
TRBJ2-7,TRBV28,-,-,CASNQPWDPSSYEQYF,TGTGCCAGTAACCAACCCTGGGACCCGAGCTCCTACGAGCAGTACTTC
TRBJ1-1,TRBV11-2,-,-,CASCLQINTKAFF,TGTGCCAGCTGCTTGCAGATTAACACTAAAGCTTTCTTT
TRBJ2-7,TRBV7-9,TRBD1,-,CASSFIGGGYEQYF,TGTGCCAGCAGCTTCATAGGGGGCGGGTACGAGCAGTACTTT
TRBJ1-4,TRBV6-5,-,many,CASSDVKTGAVEKLFF,TGTGCCAGCAGTGACGTCAAGACAGGAGCCGTTGAAAAACTGTTTTTT